Listed below are T cell receptor beta chains from one sample, sequenced in a study of cytomegalovirus exposure and HLA in healthy donors. Clones were sequenced by immunoSEQ multiplex PCR, and TCRdb holds only the in-frame ones, with some missing. Of tens of thousands of clones detected, nearly 80% appear once; the ten largest clones hold about 6.4%. Material for sequencing was PBMCs. The receptors stem from a female donor in good health and CMV-seronegative. Both conserved end residues are part of each CDR3. The order of the fields is CDR3 protein, CDR3 DNA, V gene, J gene, D gene, clone size. D genes are given only for firm matches. Some rows have no size entry. The others give once, few or many, or a class for an expanded clone.

CASSDLTSGANVLTF	TGTGCCAGCAGCGACTTGACTTCTGGGGCCAACGTCCTGACTTTC	TRBV7-9	TRBJ2-6	NA	NA
CASSLDRLSTNSGANVLTF	TGCGCCAGCAGCCTCGACAGGTTGAGCACAAACTCTGGGGCCAACGTCCTGACTTTC	TRBV4-3	TRBJ2-6	NA	NA
CASSFPTGRAFF	TGTGCCAGCAGTTTCCCGACAGGACGAGCTTTCTTT	TRBV28	TRBJ1-1	NA	NA
CASSLLSGGVGASGRGEQYF	TGTGCCAGCAGTTTATTAAGTGGGGGCGTGGGGGCTAGCGGGAGGGGCGAGCAGTACTTC	TRBV28	TRBJ2-7	TRBD2	NA
CASVSSSYEQYF	TGTGCCAGTGTTTCGAGCTCCTACGAGCAGTACTTC	TRBV19	TRBJ2-7	NA	few
CAISKPGQGVTEAFF	TGTGCCATCAGTAAGCCAGGACAGGGGGTAACTGAAGCTTTCTTT	TRBV10-3	TRBJ1-1	TRBD1	few
CASREGGTEAFF	TGTGCCAGCAGGGAAGGAGGAACTGAAGCTTTCTTT	TRBV28	TRBJ1-1	NA	NA
CASKATSGRQEQFF	TGTGCCAGCAAGGCGACTAGCGGGAGACAAGAGCAGTTCTTC	TRBV2	TRBJ2-1	TRBD2	NA
CAWRLAGGRETQYF	TGTGCCTGGAGACTAGCGGGGGGGCGGGAGACCCAGTACTTC	TRBV30	TRBJ2-5	TRBD2	NA
CASSCGQAAFGIQYF	TGTGCCAGCAGTTGCGGACAGGCCGCTTTTGGCATTCAGTACTTC	TRBV27	TRBJ2-4	TRBD1	NA
CAWSRGLLSGNTIYF	TGTGCCTGGAGCCGGGGACTGCTCTCTGGAAACACCATATATTTT	TRBV30	TRBJ1-3	NA	NA
CASSLGRMNTEAFF	TGTGCCAGCAGCTTGGGCAGAATGAACACTGAAGCTTTCTTT	TRBV7-9	TRBJ1-1	NA	NA
CASSLEIRETEAFF	TGTGCCAGCAGCTTGGAAATCAGGGAAACTGAAGCTTTCTTT	TRBV7-2	TRBJ1-1	NA	few
CAWSDGGSEKLFF	TGTGCCTGGAGTGACGGTGGGAGTGAAAAACTGTTTTTT	TRBV30	TRBJ1-4	NA	NA
CASSGDRGADTQYF	TGTGCCAGCAGTGGAGACAGGGGGGCAGATACGCAGTATTTT	TRBV2	TRBJ2-3	TRBD1	NA